Below, one TCR beta chain is given with its context. Its antigen is still unknown. The data stem from a study of cytomegalovirus exposure and HLA in healthy donors. Findings and caveats of the study: Analysis performed later found 15,000 or so TCR beta sequences associated with HLA alleles at 0.05 false discovery rate. In a later analysis, productive TCRs from donors in an Asian-associated ancestry cluster reportedly carried fewer N-insertions than the cohort mean. Upon later analysis, TCR association rates were observed to vary by HLA locus, being highest for DRB1 and lowest for HLA-C.

A multiplex PCR was run with 60 Vbeta primers and 13 Jbeta primers. TCRdb keeps only in-frame clones here, not all; method: immunoSEQ multiplex PCR. The sample contains 150,000 to 200,000 clones, 60% to 85% of which appear only once. Healthy people donating bone marrow made up the donors. The CDR3 length is 20 residues. Germline V gene data show CDR1 as SGHNT and CDR2 as YYREEE (reference sequence). The junction had 14 bases not matched to a gene; V was cut back by 4 bases and J by 4 bases. The source of this sequence is a male donor in good health and CMV-seropositive. The chain employs TRBV5-4 and TRBJ2-1; 16 nucleotides agree with TRBD2. Specimen: PBMCs. This CDR3 is CASSGQRTGTSGGGYNEQFF. CDR3 in DNA: TGTGCCAGCAGCGGCCAGCGGACAGGGACTAGCGGGGGGGGATACAATGAGCAGTTCTTC.